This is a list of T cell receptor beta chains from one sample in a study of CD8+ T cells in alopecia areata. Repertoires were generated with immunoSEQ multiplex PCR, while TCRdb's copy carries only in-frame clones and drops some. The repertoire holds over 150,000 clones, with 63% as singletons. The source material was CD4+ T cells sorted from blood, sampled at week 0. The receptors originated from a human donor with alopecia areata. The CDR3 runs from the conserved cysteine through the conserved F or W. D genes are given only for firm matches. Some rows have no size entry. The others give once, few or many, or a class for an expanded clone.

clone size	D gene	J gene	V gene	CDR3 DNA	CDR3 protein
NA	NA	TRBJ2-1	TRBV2	TGTGCCAGCAGTGTTGACCGCCACCCTTCCGATGAGCAGTTCTTC	CASSVDRHPSDEQFF
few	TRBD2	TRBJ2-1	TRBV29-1	TGCAGCACCGGGACTAGCAGGTACCATGAGCAGTTCTTC	CSTGTSRYHEQFF
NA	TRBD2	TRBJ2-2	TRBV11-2	TGTGCCAGCAGCCAACTAGCGGGGAGTACCGGGGAGCTGTTTTTT	CASSQLAGSTGELFF
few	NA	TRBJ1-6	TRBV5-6	TGTGCCAGCAGCTCCAGCTCCGGGTTTGCTTCACCCCTCCACTTT	CASSSSSGFASPLHF
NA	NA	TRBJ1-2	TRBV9	TGTGCCAGCACTCAGGACAGTTCCAACTATGGCTACACCTTC	CASTQDSSNYGYTF
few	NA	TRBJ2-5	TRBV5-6	TGTGCCAGCAGCTTGCGGCAGGGGGGAGAGACCCAGTACTTC	CASSLRQGGETQYF
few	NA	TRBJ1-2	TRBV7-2	TGTGCCAGCAGCTTAGGGTCTGGCTACACCTTC	CASSLGSGYTF
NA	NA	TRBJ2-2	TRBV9	TGTGCCAGCAGCGCATCCGGGGCCCTCGGGGAGCTGTTTTTT	CASSASGALGELFF
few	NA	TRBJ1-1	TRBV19	TGTGCCAGTAGTATGAGAGAATTGAACACTGAAGCTTTCTTT	CASSMRELNTEAFF
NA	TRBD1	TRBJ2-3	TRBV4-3	TGCGCCAGCAGCGAGGGACAGGCCCGCACAGATACGCAGTATTTT	CASSEGQARTDTQYF
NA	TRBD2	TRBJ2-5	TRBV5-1	TGCGCCAGCAGCCAGACTAGCGGGGGACGGGAGACCCAGTACTTC	CASSQTSGGRETQYF
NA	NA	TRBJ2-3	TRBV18	TGTGCCAGCTCACCACAAACAGATAGCACAGATACGCAGTATTTT	CASSPQTDSTDTQYF
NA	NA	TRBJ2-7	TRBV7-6	TGTGCCAGCAGCTCAGACACCCACTACGAGCAGTACTTC	CASSSDTHYEQYF
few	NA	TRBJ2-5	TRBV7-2	TGTGCCAGCAGCTTATATGCGGGGCTCCAAGAGACCCAGTACTTC	CASSLYAGLQETQYF
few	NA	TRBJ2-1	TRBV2	TGTGCCAGCACCCACGATAATGAGCAGTTCTTC	CASTHDNEQFF
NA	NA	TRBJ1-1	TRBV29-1	TGCAGCGTCTCAAACACTGAAGCTTTCTTT	CSVSNTEAFF
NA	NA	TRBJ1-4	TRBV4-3	TGCGCCAGCAGCCAAGGAATCCGGGACAAACTGTTTTTT	CASSQGIRDKLFF
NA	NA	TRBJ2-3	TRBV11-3	TGTGCCAGCAGCTCTACAGGGCTTGTAGATACAGATACGCAGTATTTT	CASSSTGLVDTDTQYF
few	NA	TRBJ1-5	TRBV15	TGTGCCACCAGCAGAGGGTTCGCGAATCAGCCCCAGCATTTT	CATSRGFANQPQHF
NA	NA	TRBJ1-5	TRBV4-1	TGCGCCAGCAGCCAAAAGTCTAGCAATCAGCCCCAGCATTTT	CASSQKSSNQPQHF
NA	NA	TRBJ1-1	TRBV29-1	TGCAGCGTTGAATCTTCCGGCGTCGAAGCTTTCTTT	CSVESSGVEAFF
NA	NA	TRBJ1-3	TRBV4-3	TGCGCCAGCAGCCAAGTTGCGGGGGATGGAAACACCATATATTTT	CASSQVAGDGNTIYF
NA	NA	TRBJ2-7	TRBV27	TGTGCCAGCAGTTTTGGTAGACCGCAAGACTCCTACGAGCAGTACTTC	CASSFGRPQDSYEQYF
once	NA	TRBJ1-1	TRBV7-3	TGTGCCAGCGGTTACTCTCGAACGAACACTGAAGCTTTCTTT	CASGYSRTNTEAFF
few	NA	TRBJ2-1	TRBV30	TGTGCCTGGAGGGGACTGATCAATGAGCAGTTCTTC	CAWRGLINEQFF
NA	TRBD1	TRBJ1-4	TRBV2	TGTGCCAGCAGCGAACAGGGGTCTAATGAAAAACTGTTTTTT	CASSEQGSNEKLFF
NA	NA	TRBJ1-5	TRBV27	TGTGCCAGCAGCAACAGGGAAAGTCAGCCCCAGCATTTT	CASSNRESQPQHF
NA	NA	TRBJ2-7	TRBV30	TGTGCCTGGAGTGTCTTGTGGGCCTACGAGCAGTACTTC	CAWSVLWAYEQYF
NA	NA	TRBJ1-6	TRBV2	TGTGCCAGCAGTGGCCGGAGACAGAGGAACAATTCACCCCTCCACTTT	CASSGRRQRNNSPLHF
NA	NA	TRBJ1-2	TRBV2	TGTGCCAGCCAAGTGGCTTGGGACTATGGCTACACCTTC	CASQVAWDYGYTF
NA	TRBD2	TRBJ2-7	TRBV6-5	TGTGCCAGCACTACCCCCGGGGGGGAGCAGTACTTC	CASTTPGGEQYF
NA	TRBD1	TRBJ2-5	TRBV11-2	TGTGCCAGCAGCTCCCCTATCTCGACAGGGGCACAAGAGACCCAGTACTTC	CASSSPISTGAQETQYF
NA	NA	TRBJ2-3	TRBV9	TGTGCCAGCAGCGTTTTCCAGGCTGTGAGCACAGATACGCAGTATTTT	CASSVFQAVSTDTQYF
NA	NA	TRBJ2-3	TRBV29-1	TGCAGCGTTGAAGACGGCAGGGCAAATACGCAGTATTTT	CSVEDGRANTQYF
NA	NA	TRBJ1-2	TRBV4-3	TGCGCCAGCAGCCAAGATCCGGGGGGCGGCTACACCTTC	CASSQDPGGGYTF